The T cell receptor beta chain under discussion was sequenced for a study of control samples from healthy donors and cancer patients. The CDR3 is 13 amino acids. The V and J ends lost 2 bases and 5 bases respectively, with 8 bases between them. The germline CDR1 and CDR2 sequences are SGDLS and YYNGEE. Profiled with immunoSEQ multiplex PCR; TCRdb holds only in-frame clones, not every one. This sample has some 120,000 clones, with 80% to 90% found just once. This sequence joins TRBV9 and TRBJ1-5; possible D gene TRBD1, 5 bases. The sequence was collected from a woman aged 45-65 years with colorectal cancer. The sequencing input was PBMCs. This CDR3 is CASSVETDQPQHF. CDR3 coding DNA: TGTGCCAGCAGCGTGGAGACAGATCAGCCCCAGCATTTT. The variable domain in full, with the rest retrieved from reference TRBV9 and TRBJ1-5, is DSGVTQTPKHLITATGQRVTLRCSPRSGDLSVYWYQQSLDQGLQFLIQYYNGEERAKGNILERFSAQQFPDLHSELNLSSLELGDSALYFCASSVETDQPQHFGDGTRLSIL.